These T cell receptor beta chains were read from a single sample in a study of T cells expressing NK-cell markers. Reprocessing the 5' RACE reads, TCRdb reports a single entry for every CDR3 protein and omits DNA. Its listing shows under 500,000 distinct CDR3 sequences. Sequenced: blood T cells: a sorted CD56 or NKG2C T cell subset, CD4+ or CD8+ T cells, or bulk PBMC T cells (not recorded which). The origin of the receptors is a woman aged 18 to 75 in good health. Both conserved end residues are part of each CDR3. The order of the fields is J gene, V gene, CDR3 protein.

J: TRBJ2-4
V: TRBV5-4
CDR3: CASSPDRGAKNIQYF

J: TRBJ2-5
V: TRBV20-1
CDR3: CSARSQPRRETQYF

J: TRBJ2-2
V: TRBV20-1
CDR3: CSARERGRTGELFF

J: TRBJ2-1
V: TRBV20-1
CDR3: CSARPFREIGNEQFF

J: TRBJ1-1
V: TRBV7-2
CDR3: CASSLRATGHPEAFF

J: TRBJ1-2
V: TRBV7-9
CDR3: CASSPGPRGYTF

J: TRBJ2-1
V: TRBV5-6
CDR3: CASSLAYNEQFF

J: TRBJ2-1
V: TRBV18
CDR3: CASSRDAGGYNEQFF

J: TRBJ1-2
V: TRBV20-1
CDR3: CSAMDNLNYGYTF

J: TRBJ2-7
V: TRBV28
CDR3: CASSFEANNEQYF

J: TRBJ2-2
V: TRBV3-1
CDR3: CASSNPPEAGELFF

J: TRBJ2-1
V: TRBV29-1
CDR3: CSVWREGSYNEQFF

J: TRBJ1-1
V: TRBV30
CDR3: CAWQPGVHTEAFF

J: TRBJ1-1
V: TRBV6-1
CDR3: CASRQSSGGNTEAFF

J: TRBJ1-6
V: TRBV2
CDR3: CASSGTGISPLHF

J: TRBJ2-3
V: TRBV4-3
CDR3: CASSQDLKIWGYTDTQYF

J: TRBJ2-7
V: TRBV29-1
CDR3: CSVEGTARGPYEQYF

J: TRBJ2-3
V: TRBV9
CDR3: CASSVGGPGGTDTQYF

J: TRBJ2-3
V: TRBV6-2/TRBV6-3
CDR3: CASSPGLESDTQYF

J: TRBJ2-5
V: TRBV30
CDR3: CAWSGTGGEAQYF

J: TRBJ2-2
V: TRBV24-1
CDR3: CATSDAGYANTGELFF

J: TRBJ2-7
V: TRBV7-2
CDR3: CASSWMDQVTYEQYF

J: TRBJ2-5
V: TRBV4-3
CDR3: CASSQDLIQETQYF

J: TRBJ2-5
V: TRBV12-3/TRBV12-4
CDR3: CASSPPASGIETQYF

J: TRBJ2-7
V: TRBV20-1
CDR3: CSASVAGREQYF

J: TRBJ1-4
V: TRBV7-9
CDR3: CASSQSGDGKLFF

J: TRBJ2-7
V: TRBV30
CDR3: CAWSRAQKRGGASYEQYF

J: TRBJ2-3
V: TRBV15
CDR3: CATSSPRTDTQYF

J: TRBJ1-6
V: TRBV6-1
CDR3: CASIPALNSPLHF

J: TRBJ2-7
V: TRBV7-8
CDR3: CASSLGSGNYYEQYF

J: TRBJ1-1
V: TRBV30
CDR3: CAWTPGTPSTEAFF

J: TRBJ2-2
V: TRBV29-1
CDR3: CSVEPSTGELFF

J: TRBJ2-2
V: TRBV12-3/TRBV12-4
CDR3: CASSFYRGNTGELFF

J: TRBJ2-5
V: TRBV12-3/TRBV12-4
CDR3: CASRRRETQYF

J: TRBJ1-5
V: TRBV12-3/TRBV12-4
CDR3: CASSLGQTFNQPQHF

J: TRBJ2-3
V: TRBV25-1
CDR3: CASGRTGDTDTQYF

J: TRBJ2-1
V: TRBV29-1
CDR3: CSADGGGGLNEQFF

J: TRBJ2-1
V: TRBV5-4
CDR3: CASLADSSYNEQFF

J: TRBJ1-1
V: TRBV20-1
CDR3: CSARGLNGRAPMNTEAFF

J: TRBJ2-3
V: TRBV5-1
CDR3: CASSLQTDTSTDTQYF

J: TRBJ2-7
V: TRBV20-1
CDR3: CSARFYQGPFWEQYF

J: TRBJ2-2
V: TRBV12-3/TRBV12-4
CDR3: CATNLEPTGDYTGELFF